A selection of T cell receptor beta chains follows, all from one sample in a study of cytomegalovirus exposure and HLA in healthy donors. The repertoire was sequenced with immunoSEQ multiplex PCR; TCRdb's copy has only in-frame clones and lacks some. Of 130,000 or so clones in the sample, more than 65% were seen once. The sequencing sample was made of PBMCs. The receptors stem from a woman aged 18-29 years in good health and CMV-seropositive. Each CDR3 is given with its conserved first and last residue. The order of the fields is clone size, V gene, D gene, J gene, CDR3 DNA, CDR3 protein. D genes are given only for firm matches. Rows may omit the clone size; those that give it use once, few, many or a size class.

.	TRBV18	TRBD1	TRBJ1-4	TGTGCCAGCTCACCCGGACAGGGCGGTAATGAAAAACTGTTTTTT	CASSPGQGGNEKLFF
once	TRBV7-8	TRBD2	TRBJ2-3	TGTGCCAGCAGCTTACTAGCGGGGGGCCTCACAGATACGCAGTATTTT	CASSLLAGGLTDTQYF
.	TRBV10-3	.	TRBJ1-6	TGTGCCATCAGTGAGGGCACAGGTGGGAATTCACCCCTCCACTTT	CAISEGTGGNSPLHF
.	TRBV5-6	.	TRBJ1-5	TGTGCCAGCAGCTTGTTACGGGGCAATCAGCCCCAGCATTTT	CASSLLRGNQPQHF
.	TRBV28	TRBD1	TRBJ2-7	TGTGCCAGCAGATCACCGGGACAGGCCTACGAGCAGTACTTC	CASRSPGQAYEQYF
.	TRBV5-1	TRBD1	TRBJ2-5	TGCGCCAGCACCGATGGGACAGAAGAGACCCAGTACTTC	CASTDGTEETQYF
.	TRBV29-1	.	TRBJ1-1	TGCAGCGTTGAAGACCCCGACACTGAAGCTTTCTTT	CSVEDPDTEAFF
.	TRBV2	.	TRBJ1-1	TGTGCCAGCACCCGGGACACTGAAGCTTTCTTT	CASTRDTEAFF
.	TRBV9	.	TRBJ2-7	TGTGCCAGCAGCGTAGACCCAGCGGCGGGCGTCACCTACGAGCAGTACTTC	CASSVDPAAGVTYEQYF
.	TRBV4-1	.	TRBJ2-5	TGCGCCAGCAGCCCGTTACTAGCTTATGATGAGACCCAGTACTTC	CASSPLLAYDETQYF
.	TRBV6-6	TRBD1	TRBJ2-1	TGTGCCAGCAGCCGGGACAGGGTCGGTGGTGAGCAGTTCTTC	CASSRDRVGGEQFF
few	TRBV19	.	TRBJ1-1	TGTGCCAGTAGCCCGGGGTACAGGGTGAACACTGAAGCTTTCTTT	CASSPGYRVNTEAFF
.	TRBV5-4	TRBD1	TRBJ1-1	TGTGCCAGCAGCAAGGACAGGGGGACCACTGAAGCTTTCTTT	CASSKDRGTTEAFF
.	TRBV9	.	TRBJ1-2	TGTGCCAGCAGTGCAGGGTGGGGCACTAACTATGGCTACACCTTC	CASSAGWGTNYGYTF
.	TRBV4-1	.	TRBJ2-5	TGCGCCAGCAGCCAAGAAAGGGGGACCAGGGAGACCCAGTACTTC	CASSQERGTRETQYF
.	TRBV15	.	TRBJ1-6	TGTGCCACCAGCGGGCAGGGAATGCGGCCACCCCTCCACTTT	CATSGQGMRPPLHF